A single sample is the source of the 18 T cell receptor beta chains below, sequenced in a study of regulatory T cells in long-lasting Graves disease. TCR beta libraries were built with iRepertoire HTBI primers and Arm-PCR of CDR3 regions. From the multiplex PCR reads, TCRdb called clonotypes with MiXCR, one entry per CDR3 protein. Among some 420,000 distinct CDR3 sequences, around a fifth were seen once, and the ten largest hold over 10%. Time point of the sample: persistent/refractory GD, antithyroid drugs over 5 years with positive TRAb. There was RNA extracted from PBMCs, and the TCR library was made from it. The material sequenced was peripheral blood mononuclear cells (PBMCs), taken when the disease was refractory, from a patient treated with antithyroid drugs. These receptors were obtained from a female donor with Graves disease.

This clonotype was detected a few times. The chain combines TRBV30 with TRBJ1-5; tentatively, D is TRBD1 (6 bases). Between the trimmed V and J ends, which lost 3 bases and 5 bases, there was a span of 11 bases. CDR3 length: 13 amino acids. In germline, CDR1 is GTSNPN, CDR2 SVGIG (reference sequence). CDR3 bases: TGTGCCTGGAGGGGGGGCGGGGATCAGCCCCAGCATTTT. This gives the protein CAWRGGGDQPQHF.

This clonotype was detected a few times. The chain couples TRBV10-2 to TRBJ2-7; 7 bases are shared with TRBD2. CDR3 length equals 13 residues. Germline V lookup: CDR1 WSHSY, CDR2 SAAADI. The V gene end was trimmed by 5 bases and the J gene end by 5 bases; junction bases not matched to a gene: 6. CDR3 protein: CASSSGIANEQYF. CDR3 DNA: TGCGCCAGCAGTAGCGGGATTGCCAACGAGCAGTACTTC.

This clonotype was seen a handful of times. V gene TRBV5-1 combines with J gene TRBJ1-1; perhaps TRBD1 as D (5 bases). Germline V gene sequence: CDR1 SGHRS, CDR2 YFSETQ. The ends were cut back, 0 bases at V and 3 bases at J, with 15 bases in the middle. The CDR3 sequence is 16 residues long. In DNA form, the CDR3 reads TGCGCCAGCAGCTTGGGGGGACCCCCGGATGACACTGAAGCTTTCTTT. It specifies CASSLGGPPDDTEAFF.

About this clonotype itself: This may be a read error: a much more frequent sequence differs by one nucleotide. V and J are TRBV25-1 and TRBJ2-2; 8 positions agree with TRBD2. Per germline, CDR1 MGHDK and CDR2 SYGVNS. This CDR3 contains 19 residues. CDR3 loop: CVSSGTRSGSFVRAGELFF. CDR3 nucleotide sequence: TGTGTCAGCAGTGGAACCCGGAGCGGGAGTTTCGTGAGGGCCGGGGAGCTGTTTTTT.

This clonotype has ten or more counts. V and J are TRBV28 and TRBJ1-1; D might be TRBD1 (5 bases). Trimming shortened V by 3 bases and J by 4 bases, and 18 bases separated the two germline ends. The V gene's germline CDR1 is MDHEN and CDR2 SYDVKM. The CDR3 spans 16 residues. The CDR3 reads CASSLPKRGIGTEAFF. Written as DNA, the CDR3 is TGTGCCAGCAGTTTGCCCAAGAGGGGCATCGGCACTGAAGCTTTCTTT.

This clonotype is a singleton in its sample. The chain joins TRBV24-1 to TRBJ2-3; weak D call: TRBD2 (5 bases). V lost 0 bases, J lost 3 bases, and 12 bases lay in between. Germline V lookup: CDR1 KGHDR, CDR2 SFDVKD. CDR3 length: 16 amino acids. DNA of the CDR3: TGTGCCACCAGTGATTTGCAGTGGGCGGGTACAGATACGCAGTATTTT. It translates to CATSDLQWAGTDTQYF.

This clonotype came up many times. This sequence joins TRBV12-3 or TRBV12-4 and TRBJ2-5, with D perhaps matching TRBD1 (6 bases). The CDR3 contains 14 residues. The ends were cut back, 4 bases at V and 5 bases at J, with 14 bases in the middle. CDR3 DNA sequence: TGTGCCAGCAGTTCTCAGGGGAAAGGCGAGACCCAGTACTTC. The encoded protein is CASSSQGKGETQYF.

The table lists this clonotype with many counts. The J gene is TRBJ2-5, the V gene TRBV2; possibly TRBD1 for D (6 bases). The CDR3 runs to 13 residues. Germline CDR1 reads SNHLY; CDR2 reads FYNNEI. V shed 7 bases and J shed 0 bases, with 9 bases lying between them. CDR3 in amino acids: CASNTGYQETQYF. The CDR3 DNA reads TGTGCCAGCAATACAGGGTACCAAGAGACCCAGTACTTC. The whole variable domain, remainder taken from reference TRBV2 and TRBJ2-5, is EPEVTQTPSHQVTQMGQEVILRCVPISNHLYFYWYRQILGQKVEFLVSFYNNEISEKSEIFDDQFSVERPDGSNFTLKIRSTKLEDSAMYFCASNTGYQETQYFGPGTRLLVL.

Many counts were recorded for this clonotype. CDR3 amino acids: CASNDPNGNQPQHF. The DNA for the CDR3 is TGTGCCAGCAATGACCCGAACGGGAATCAGCCCCAGCATTTT. This chain uses TRBV2 with TRBJ1-5, with D unclear. Per the germline V gene, CDR1 is SNHLY and CDR2 is FYNNEI. CDR3 size: 14 residues. The V gene lost 7 bases and the J gene lost 4 bases, with 14 bases spanning the gap.

The rearrangement links TRBV20-1 to TRBJ1-2; 7 bases fit TRBD1. This CDR3 spans 13 amino acids. The V gene's germline CDR1 is DFQATT and CDR2 SNEGSKA (reference sequence). The trim removed 5 bases at V and 3 bases at J, leaving 6 bases unmatched. CDR3 coding DNA: TGCAGTGCTTCGACAGGGTTCGACTATGGCTACACCTTC. Encoded protein: CSASTGFDYGYTF.

The V gene is TRBV25-1, the J gene TRBJ1-5; perhaps TRBD1 as D (6 bases). V shed 2 bases and J shed 2 bases, with 16 bases lying between them. Germline loops: CDR1 MGHDK, CDR2 SYGVNS. The CDR3 sequence is 17 residues long. CDR3 coding DNA: TGTGCCAGCAGTGAAAGGGGGGGCATCGAAGGCAATCAGCCCCAGCATTTT. It yields the protein CASSERGGIEGNQPQHF.

At least ten counts were recorded for this clonotype. The chain couples TRBV29-1 to TRBJ1-2; D gene uncertain. The length of the CDR3 is 14 residues. V gave up 4 bases and J gave up 0 bases, with 12 bases separating them. CDR1 is SQVTM and CDR2 is ANQGSEA in the germline V gene. CDR3: CSVAAGGTNYGYTF. The CDR3 nucleotides read TGCAGCGTTGCGGCAGGAGGCACTAACTATGGCTACACCTTC.

V is TRBV4-2 and J is TRBJ2-5; weak D call: TRBD1 (6 bases). Trimming cost V 5 bases and J 2 bases, with 15 bases left between them. The CDR3 runs 15 residues. CDR1 is LGHNA, CDR2 YNFKEQ, per germline. The CDR3 reads CASSTQQGFQETQYF. The DNA for the CDR3 is TGTGCCAGCAGCACCCAACAGGGATTTCAAGAGACCCAGTACTTC.

This clonotype was detected only a few times. The V and J genes are TRBV9 and TRBJ2-7; perhaps TRBD2 as D (5 bases). Germline-derived CDR1 and CDR2 are SGDLS and YYNGEE. V was trimmed by 0 bases and J by 0 bases, leaving 10 bases between them. The CDR3 is 15 amino acids. In DNA, the CDR3 is TGTGCCAGCAGCGTAGACACTGGGAGCTCCTACGAGCAGTACTTC. Translating gives CASSVDTGSSYEQYF.

This clonotype has a count of ten or more. The rearrangement links TRBV20-1 to TRBJ2-5, with TRBD2 matching over 8 bases. Germline CDR1 DFQATT, CDR2 SNEGSKA (reference sequence). The CDR3 extends over 13 amino acids. With 4 bases clipped from V and 3 bases from J, the junction kept 4 bases outside the gene matches. The CDR3 coding sequence is TGCAGTGCTATCAGCGGGGGAGAAGAGACCCAGTACTTC. Translated, it gives CSAISGGEETQYF.

The chain links TRBV7-8 to TRBJ1-5, with D possibly being TRBD1 (5 bases). V shed 5 bases and J shed 7 bases, with 18 bases lying between them. Germline assignment: CDR1 SGHVS and CDR2 FQNEAQ. The CDR3 runs to 15 residues. The CDR3 nucleotides read TGTGCCAGCAGCCGGGGCCGGGATTCCAACCAGCCCCAGCATTTT. It is translated as CASSRGRDSNQPQHF.

V gene TRBV10-3 combines with J gene TRBJ1-2; 8 bases are shared with TRBD1. CDR1 is ENHRY, CDR2 SYGVKD, per germline. The V segment lost 2 bases and the J segment 1 base; nucleotides outside the gene matches: 3. The CDR3 loop spans 15 amino acids. The CDR3 DNA reads as TGTGCCATCAGTGAGGGACAGGGAATTAACTATGGCTACACCTTC. It codes for CAISEGQGINYGYTF.

A note on this clonotype: The final CDR3 position lacks the conserved phenylalanine or tryptophan, pointing to a likely read error. The gene calls are TRBV27 and TRBJ1-2; D is uncertain. Trimming took 3 bases from V and 2 from J, leaving 10 bases between them. Looked up from germline, CDR1 is MNHEY and CDR2 is SMNVEV (reference sequence). The CDR3 is 14 amino acids. The DNA for the CDR3 is TGTGCCAGCAGTTTTTCCCCAGACAACTATGGCTACACCCTC. Residues: CASSFSPDNYGYTL.